This TCR beta chain derives from a study of blood T cell repertoires in COVID-19. The germline CDR1 and CDR2 sequences are SEHNR and FQNEAQ (reference sequence). V lost 5 bases and J 5 bases, leaving 18 bases between the germline ends. The CDR3 runs to 15 residues. Symptom resolution, clearance, or two negative PCRs marked the recovered donors of Cohort 3. Assay: immunoSEQ multiplex PCR; the TCRdb copy retains only in-frame clones and omits some. The table includes approximately 210,000 clones, approximately 80% detected once. The chain combines TRBV7-9 with TRBJ1-2; no clear D gene. Sequencing used PBMCs or T cells enriched from blood (not recorded which). The sequence came from a woman aged 55-75 years who had recovered from COVID-19. This CDR3 is CASSATLVFGYGYTF. The CDR3 DNA reads as TGTGCCAGCAGCGCAACCCTAGTCTTCGGGTATGGCTACACCTTC.